This entry lists 8 T cell receptor beta chains sequenced from one sample in a study of shared clonotypes between healthy human individuals. Only in-frame clones appear in the TCRdb table, and some are missing; sequencing was by immunoSEQ multiplex PCR. Among roughly 2 million clones listed, more than 90% were seen once. Material for sequencing was naive CD4+ T cells sorted from blood. Subset in this sample: CD45RA+ positively selected. These receptors all come from a man between 18 and 29 years old in good health.

This clone appeared a single time. The chain recombines TRBV4-3 with TRBJ2-1; no definite D call. CDR1 is LGHNA and CDR2 is YSLEER in the germline V gene. CDR3 length equals 14 residues. Deletions cut 0 bases from V and 10 bases from J, with 13 bases between. The CDR3, as DNA: TGCGCCAGCAGCCAAGATAGGAGAGGCGCCGAGCAGTTCTTC. Translating gives CASSQDRRGAEQFF.

This clone occurred once. The gene calls are TRBV6-4 and TRBJ2-2; 8 nucleotides line up with TRBD2. Germline CDR1 reads MRHNA; CDR2 reads SNTAGT. This CDR3 is built from 15 residues. The ends lost 6 bases at V and 6 bases at J; junction bases unmatched: 9. The DNA for the CDR3 is TGTGCCAGCAGAGCCGGGACTAGGTCTCCCGGGGAGCTGTTTTTT. Its translation: CASRAGTRSPGELFF.

The chain has TRBV7-2 and TRBJ2-1, with TRBD2 as a possible D gene (6 bases). Per the germline V gene, CDR1 is SGHTA and CDR2 is FQGNSA. The germline V and J ends were trimmed by 1 base and 9 bases, with 7 bases remaining between them. CDR3 length equals 12 residues. CDR3 region: CASSLVGGEQFF. The CDR3, as DNA: TGTGCCAGCAGCTTAGTGGGGGGTGAGCAGTTCTTC.

The rearrangement links TRBV2 to TRBJ2-5; 11 positions match TRBD2. Losses at the gene ends were 6 bases for V and 6 bases for J; bases not matched to a gene: 9. The CDR3 spans 15 residues. The germline V gene has CDR1 SNHLY and CDR2 FYNNEI. CDR3 DNA sequence: TGTGCCAGCAGGATGAAACTAGCGGGGGATAAGACCCAGTACTTC. Amino acid sequence: CASRMKLAGDKTQYF.

This clone was seen only once. The J gene is TRBJ2-7, the V gene TRBV27, with D uncertain. Germline V lookup: CDR1 MNHEY, CDR2 SMNVEV (reference sequence). The CDR3 runs 13 residues. Trimming took off 5 bases at V and 3 bases at J, with 11 bases between the two ends. CDR3 sequence (DNA): TGTGCCAGCAGTCCAACACCGTACTACGAGCAGTACTTC. This codes for CASSPTPYYEQYF.

The chain has TRBV5-1 and TRBJ2-7; D tentatively fits TRBD1 or TRBD2 (5 bases each). V lost 5 bases and J 6 bases, leaving 24 bases between the germline ends. There are 16 residues in the CDR3. Germline values: CDR1 SGHRS, CDR2 YFSETQ. CDR3 region: CASSGGRAVGASEQYF. CDR3 nucleotides: TGCGCCAGCAGTGGGGGTCGGGCGGTTGGGGCCTCCGAGCAGTACTTC.

The chain recombines TRBV7-2 with TRBJ1-5; D is ambiguous. Deletions cut 5 bases from V and 4 bases from J, with 9 bases between. The CDR3 covers 13 residues. The germline V gene has CDR1 SGHTA and CDR2 FQGNSA. The CDR3 here is CASSARTNQPQHF. The CDR3 bases are TGTGCCAGCAGCGCCAGGACTAATCAGCCCCAGCATTTT.

This clone occurred once. The chain is built from TRBV6-6 and TRBJ2-5, with a possible D match to TRBD2 (6 bases). Germline-derived CDR1 and CDR2 are MNHNY and SVGAGI (reference sequence). The germline V and J ends were trimmed by 2 bases and 1 base, with 14 bases remaining between them. The CDR3 spans 16 residues. The CDR3 DNA reads TGTGCCAGCAGTTACGGACTCCGCGGGGTCCAAGAGACCCAGTACTTC. Its translation is CASSYGLRGVQETQYF.